Sequencing of this T cell receptor (beta chain) was carried out in a study of identical twins. General study results and limits: Fewer insertions were carried by abundant cord blood beta clonotypes, but none was seen in memory repertoires. Alpha sequences out of frame and shared by twins had excess low generation probability.

Template switching, a step in the protocol, added a universal primer site, and cDNA carried unique molecular identifiers. TCRdb passed the 5' RACE reads through MiXCR, listing each CDR3 protein once. The sample contains over 550,000 distinct CDR3 sequences, 7% to 7.5% of which appear only once. Germline lookup yields CDR1 MDHEN and CDR2 SYDVKM. The CDR3 consists of 15 residues. Unmatched junction bases numbered 11, after V lost 7 bases and J lost 5 bases. This clonotype was recorded a few times. Its antigen is unknown. These data were also reused for a study on yellow fever vaccine responses in identical twins. From that second work: Reportedly, the response of twins' T cells to the vaccine seemed partly convergent, partly personalized.

This sequence joins TRBV28 and TRBJ2-3, with 8 bases fitting TRBD2. The receptor comes from a woman aged 18-29 years in good health. The material sequenced was PBMCs. The CDR3 nucleotides are TGTGCCAGCAACCTAGGGAGCGGGAGTCGAGATACGCAGTATTTT. Amino acids: CASNLGSGSRDTQYF.